Each of the 31 T cell receptor beta chains below was sequenced from the same sample in a study of cytomegalovirus exposure and HLA in healthy donors. The PCR had 60 Vbeta and 13 Jbeta primers. Generated by immunoSEQ multiplex PCR, the TCRdb table keeps only in-frame clones and is missing some. The sample records approximately 58,000 clones, roughly 84% being singletons. What was sequenced was PBMCs. The source is a man under 40 in good health and CMV-seronegative.

The rearrangement joins TRBV10-1 to TRBJ2-1; perhaps TRBD1 as D (6 bases). The germline V gene has CDR1 WNHNN and CDR2 SYGVQD (reference sequence). V was cut by 6 bases and J by 7 bases, with 13 bases left in between. The CDR3 has 13 residues. In DNA form, the CDR3 reads TGCGCCAGCAGCCTCGGACAGTCTAATGAGCAGTTCTTC. Protein: CASSLGQSNEQFF.

The genes are TRBV6-6 and TRBJ1-2; perhaps TRBD1 as D (5 bases). V dropped 0 bases and J dropped 7 bases, with 6 bases sitting between them. Germline V gene sequence: CDR1 MNHNY, CDR2 SVGAGI (reference sequence). This CDR3 region has 12 residues. The CDR3 region is CASSYSGAGYTF. In DNA form, the CDR3 reads TGTGCCAGCAGTTACTCTGGGGCTGGCTACACCTTC.

This clone was seen once. This chain joins TRBV6-1 and TRBJ2-1; 12 bases line up with TRBD2. CDR3 length: 14 residues. The trim removed 9 bases at V and 8 bases at J, leaving 8 bases unmatched. The germline V gene encodes CDR1 MNHNS and CDR2 SASEGT. The CDR3 region is CASSSGRASDEQFF. Here the CDR3 DNA reads TGTGCCAGTTCTAGCGGGAGGGCCAGTGATGAGCAGTTCTTC.

The V gene is TRBV29-1, the J gene TRBJ2-1; 9 bases align to TRBD2. CDR3 length: 14 amino acids. Per the germline V gene, CDR1 is SQVTM and CDR2 is ANQGSEA. Losses at the gene ends were 5 bases for V and 4 bases for J; bases not matched to a gene: 6. CDR3 loop: CSVRGLATYNEQFF. CDR3 coding DNA: TGCAGCGTTAGGGGACTAGCAACATACAATGAGCAGTTCTTC.

To note about this clone: A junction end diverges from the germline sequence, so it may reflect a read error. This CDR3 is also generated by other DNA sequences in the sample. The rearrangement uses TRBV19 and TRBJ1-6; 8 positions agree with TRBD1. The CDR3 runs 15 residues. Germline CDR1 and CDR2: LNHDA and SQIVND (reference sequence). Written as DNA, the CDR3 is TGTGCCAGTAGTAGGGGTCAGGGGGCGAATTCACCCCTTCACTTT. It codes for CASSRGQGANSPLHF.

The rearrangement joins TRBV7-7 to TRBJ2-5, with 7 bases lining up with TRBD1. The CDR3 is made up of 17 amino acids. The V gene's germline CDR1 is SSHAT and CDR2 FNYEAQ (reference sequence). With 2 bases clipped from V and 5 bases from J, the junction kept 14 bases outside the gene matches. DNA of the CDR3: TGTGCCAGCAGCTTAAGAGGGGGCGCGGTGGACAGGGAGACCCAGTACTTC. Protein sequence: CASSLRGGAVDRETQYF.

The chain couples TRBV29-1 to TRBJ2-7, with D uncertain. Per germline, CDR1 SQVTM and CDR2 ANQGSEA. Trimming pared 0 bases from V and 2 bases from J, leaving 8 bases between. The CDR3 runs 13 residues. CDR3 coding DNA: TGCAGCGTTGAAGATTCGGAGACCTACGAGCAGTACTTC. This encodes CSVEDSETYEQYF.

The chain employs TRBV6-6 and TRBJ2-5, with 8 nucleotides matching TRBD1. The CDR3 consists of 16 residues. After removal of 2 bases from V and 1 base from J, the junction contained 6 bases not matched to a gene. Germline assignment: CDR1 MNHNY and CDR2 SVGAGI (reference sequence). CDR3 nucleotide sequence: TGTGCCAGCAGTTACCAACCAGGACAGGGCCAAGAGACCCAGTACTTC. The encoded protein is CASSYQPGQGQETQYF.

As concerns this clone: The junction differs from germline at one of its ends, possibly a read error. V gene TRBV7-7 combines with J gene TRBJ2-5, with TRBD1 as a possible D gene (5 bases). Per germline, CDR1 SSHAT and CDR2 FNYEAQ (reference sequence). The CDR3 contains 15 residues. The CDR3 protein is CASSFTGGNQETQYF. CDR3 DNA sequence: TGTGCTAGCAGCTTTACAGGCGGAAACCAAGAGACCCAGTACTTC.

The rearrangement links TRBV4-1 to TRBJ1-1, with 8 bases that match TRBD1. From germline, CDR1 is MGHRA and CDR2 YSYEKL. V lost 1 base to trimming and J lost 7 bases; unmatched junction nucleotides: 8. This CDR3 is built from 15 residues. CDR3 nucleotide sequence: TGCGCCAGCAGCCAAGTAGGACAGGGTCGAGGTGAAGCTTTCTTT. Its protein product is CASSQVGQGRGEAFF.

V gene TRBV27 combines with J gene TRBJ2-7, with 7 bases lining up with TRBD1. The CDR3 runs 12 residues. V lost 5 bases, J lost 5 bases, and 3 bases stayed unmatched. Germline loops: CDR1 MNHEY, CDR2 SMNVEV (reference sequence). The CDR3 nucleotides are TGTGCCAGCAGTGGGGGACAGCACGAGCAGTACTTC. Translation gives CASSGGQHEQYF.

The chain combines TRBV10-3 with TRBJ2-7; D perhaps matches TRBD1 (6 bases). The germline V and J ends were trimmed by 2 bases and 5 bases, with 13 bases remaining between them. CDR3 size: 14 residues. The germline gives CDR1 ENHRY, CDR2 SYGVKD. The CDR3 region has the DNA TGTGCCATCAGTGAGATAGGGACAAGGAACGAGCAGTACTTC. Protein product: CAISEIGTRNEQYF.

This chain uses TRBV7-2 with TRBJ1-2, with 8 bases identical to TRBD1. CDR1 is SGHTA and CDR2 is FQGNSA in the germline V gene. The CDR3 extends over 17 amino acids. The trim removed 4 bases at V and 4 bases at J, leaving 14 bases unmatched. CDR3 DNA sequence: TGTGCCAGCAGCTACGGACAGGGACGGGGATGGAGCTATGGCTACACCTTC. Its protein is CASSYGQGRGWSYGYTF. The full variable domain, completed using reference TRBV7-2 and TRBJ1-2, is GAGVSQSPSNKVTEKGKDVELRCDPISGHTALYWYRQSLGQGLEFLIYFQGNSAPDKSGLPSDRFSAERTGGSVSTLTIQRTQQEDSAVYLCASSYGQGRGWSYGYTFGSGTRLTVV.

The chain employs TRBV5-6 and TRBJ2-5, with TRBD2 matching over 9 bases. The CDR3 loop spans 16 amino acids. Germline-derived CDR1 and CDR2 are SGHDT and YYEEEE. Germline trimming cut 3 bases from V and 4 bases from J; bases unmatched to any gene: 10. The CDR3 loop reads CASSWDSLAGLETQYF. For the CDR3, the DNA is TGTGCCAGCAGCTGGGATAGTCTAGCGGGGTTAGAGACCCAGTACTTC. Variable domain in full (rest from reference TRBV5-6 and TRBJ2-5): DAGVTQSPTHLIKTRGQQVTLRCSPKSGHDTVSWYQQALGQGPQFIFQYYEEEERQRGNFPDRFSGHQFPNYSSELNVNALLLGDSALYLCASSWDSLAGLETQYFGPGTRLLVL.

The chain uses TRBV9 and TRBJ1-2; D might be TRBD1 (5 bases). This CDR3 is 14 amino acids long. Germline CDR1 SGDLS, CDR2 YYNGEE. Trimming left V 3 bases short and J 4 bases short, with 13 bases between. CDR3 nucleotides: TGTGCCAGCAGCGACCCGACAGAGAGCTATGGCTACACCTTC. Translation gives CASSDPTESYGYTF. Supplemented by reference TRBV9 and TRBJ1-2, the full variable domain reads DSGVTQTPKHLITATGQRVTLRCSPRSGDLSVYWYQQSLDQGLQFLIQYYNGEERAKGNILERFSAQQFPDLHSELNLSSLELGDSALYFCASSDPTESYGYTFGSGTRLTVV.

Notes on this clone: A junction end diverges from the germline sequence, so it may reflect a read error. The J gene is TRBJ2-7, the V gene TRBV15, with 8 nucleotides matching TRBD2. Germline V lookup: CDR1 LNHNV, CDR2 YYDKDF (reference sequence). The CDR3 contains 14 residues. The CDR3 spells CATSRGSGGYEQHF. Here the CDR3 DNA reads TGTGCCACCAGCAGAGGCAGCGGGGGATACGAGCAGCACTTC.

The rearrangement joins TRBV12-5 to TRBJ2-2; the match to TRBD2 covers 11 bases. The CDR3 covers 16 residues. CDR1 and CDR2 from the germline V gene are LGHNT and FRNRAP. Germline trimming cut 3 bases from V and 3 bases from J; bases unmatched to any gene: 3. CDR3 protein: CASGFLAGGYTGELFF. CDR3 DNA: TGTGCTAGTGGTTTTCTAGCGGGGGGATACACCGGGGAGCTGTTTTTT.

The rearrangement joins TRBV29-1 to TRBJ2-1; tentative D call: TRBD1 (5 bases). Trimming left V 4 bases short and J 6 bases short, with 10 bases between. The CDR3 is 12 amino acids. Germline V gene data show CDR1 as SQVTM and CDR2 as ANQGSEA. The CDR3 nucleotides are TGCAGCGTTGTAGGCAGGGCCAATGAGCAGTTCTTC. Its protein is CSVVGRANEQFF.

The CDR3 sequence is CASSPDSPYEQYF. CDR3 coding DNA: TGTGCCAGCAGCCCAGACAGCCCCTACGAGCAGTACTTC. The chain recombines TRBV7-9 with TRBJ2-7, with D perhaps TRBD1 (5 bases). CDR1 is SEHNR and CDR2 is FQNEAQ in the germline V gene (reference sequence). The CDR3 runs 13 residues. The V end was cut by 5 bases, the J end by 2 bases, with 10 bases between.

The chain employs TRBV7-6 and TRBJ1-6, with TRBD1 identical over 7 bases. V lost 4 bases to trimming and J lost 8 bases; unmatched junction nucleotides: 5. The CDR3 sequence is 14 residues long. Looked up from germline, CDR1 is SGHVS and CDR2 is FNYEAQ. The CDR3 spells CASSSRGLDSPLHF. CDR3 nucleotides: TGTGCCAGCAGCTCAAGGGGGCTTGATTCACCCCTCCACTTT.

This clone has more than one count but fewer than ten. The V and J genes are TRBV5-4 and TRBJ2-4, with D tentatively TRBD2 (5 bases). The CDR3 covers 15 residues. Trimming removed 2 bases from V and 4 bases from J, with 13 bases in between. CDR1 and CDR2 (germline): SGHNT, YYREEE (reference sequence). The DNA for the CDR3 is TGTGCCAGCAGCTTAGCCGGGAACCTAAAAAACATTCAGTACTTC. Protein product: CASSLAGNLKNIQYF.

This clone has a single count. The chain joins TRBV9 to TRBJ2-5, with TRBD2 matching over 7 bases. CDR3 size: 17 residues. V lost 3 bases and J lost 5; bases outside the gene matches: 16. Germline V lookup: CDR1 SGDLS, CDR2 YYNGEE. This chain's CDR3 is CASSARLAPGVRETQYF. The CDR3 nucleotides are TGTGCCAGCAGCGCCCGACTAGCCCCGGGAGTAAGGGAGACCCAGTACTTC.

The rearrangement joins TRBV27 to TRBJ2-1; TRBD2 matches 8 bases. CDR1 is MNHEY and CDR2 is SMNVEV in the germline V gene (reference sequence). The CDR3 is made up of 13 amino acids. V lost 6 bases to trimming and J lost 8 bases; unmatched junction nucleotides: 6. CDR3 DNA: TGTGCCAGCAGCCCCCGGGGGGGCGATGAGCAGTTCTTC. Protein sequence: CASSPRGGDEQFF.

V gene TRBV20-1 combines with J gene TRBJ1-1; D gene ambiguous. Germline V CDR1 and CDR2: DFQATT, SNEGSKA (reference sequence). CDR3 length: 11 amino acids. The V end was cut by 5 bases, the J end by 3 bases, with 7 bases between. The DNA of the CDR3 is TGCAGTGCTTCGTTAGACACTGAAGCTTTCTTT. It specifies CSASLDTEAFF.

The rearrangement uses TRBV7-2 and TRBJ2-7; tentatively, D is TRBD1 (7 bases). Germline V lookup: CDR1 SGHTA, CDR2 FQGNSA. V lost 6 bases, J lost 1 base, and 16 bases lay in between. The CDR3 is 15 amino acids. The CDR3 is CASRSGGMLSYEQYF. The CDR3, as DNA: TGTGCCAGCAGGTCAGGGGGGATGCTATCCTACGAGCAGTACTTC.

This sequence joins TRBV9 and TRBJ2-3; D not resolved. Germline V lookup: CDR1 SGDLS, CDR2 YYNGEE. The CDR3 has 16 amino acids. V was pared by 0 bases and J by 2 bases, with 13 bases between. DNA for the CDR3: TGTGCCAGCAGCGTAGATCTGGCGGCACCCACAGATACGCAGTATTTT. It codes for CASSVDLAAPTDTQYF.

This clone was seen more than once but under ten times. The J gene is TRBJ1-2, the V gene TRBV4-2; 8 nucleotides agree with TRBD1. The J segment lost 8 bases and the V segment lost 0 bases, leaving 5 bases of the junction unmatched. The CDR3 contains 14 residues. Germline loops: CDR1 LGHNA, CDR2 YNFKEQ. The CDR3, as DNA: TGTGCCAGCAGCCAAGACAGGGGGCAGGAGGGCTACACCTTC. Amino acids: CASSQDRGQEGYTF.

The chain combines TRBV9 with TRBJ1-2; no definite D call. Germline-derived CDR1 and CDR2 are SGDLS and YYNGEE. CDR3 length: 13 amino acids. V lost 0 bases, J lost 2 bases, and 5 bases lay in between. CDR3 DNA: TGTGCCAGCAGCGTAGGGCAGAACTATGGCTACACCTTC. Translating it yields CASSVGQNYGYTF.

The gene calls are TRBV6-4 and TRBJ2-1, with D tentatively TRBD2 (7 bases). CDR1 MRHNA and CDR2 SNTAGT come from the germline V gene. CDR3 length equals 15 residues. The V and J ends lost 0 bases and 7 bases respectively, with 13 bases between them. CDR3 nucleotide sequence: TGTGCCAGCAGTGACTCGGCGGGGGCGGGGAATGAGCAGTTCTTC. It translates to CASSDSAGAGNEQFF.

The genes are TRBV2 and TRBJ1-4; TRBD1 is a possible D gene (5 bases). The ends were cut back, 0 bases at V and 5 bases at J, with 13 bases in the middle. CDR1 and CDR2 from the germline V gene are SNHLY and FYNNEI. The CDR3 is made up of 16 amino acids. For the CDR3, the DNA is TGTGCCAGCAGTGAAGCGCTTAGGGGTCCCAATGAAAAACTGTTTTTT. It codes for CASSEALRGPNEKLFF.

The CDR3 loop is CASSPPPGRGGLNTEAFF. Here the CDR3 DNA reads TGTGCCAGCTCACCTCCTCCTGGTCGAGGGGGCTTGAACACTGAAGCTTTCTTT. This chain links TRBV18 with TRBJ1-1, with 7 bases fitting TRBD1. This CDR3 comprises 18 residues. V lost 3 bases to trimming and J lost 0 bases; unmatched junction nucleotides: 13. Per the germline V gene, CDR1 is KGHSH and CDR2 is LQKENI.